Below are 17 T cell receptor beta chains sequenced from a single sample in a study of cytomegalovirus exposure and HLA in healthy donors. The PCR ran on 60 Vbeta and 13 Jbeta primers. The method was immunoSEQ multiplex PCR; TCRdb's version includes in-frame clones alone and lacks a portion of them. The table shows fewer than 150,000 clones, with 76% occurring only once. The source material was PBMCs. The receptor set was obtained from a man in his forties in good health and CMV-seronegative.

The chain is built from TRBV2 and TRBJ2-5, with 9 bases lining up with TRBD2. V dropped 3 bases and J dropped 1; count of bases not matched to a gene: 6. Germline V gene data show CDR1 as SNHLY and CDR2 as FYNNEI. There are 16 residues in the CDR3. CDR3 DNA sequence: TGTGCCAGCAGTGATGCGAGCGGGGGGCTCCAAGAGACCCAGTACTTC. Amino acids: CASSDASGGLQETQYF.

J is TRBJ2-7 and V is TRBV10-3; D might be TRBD1 (6 bases). This CDR3 has 14 residues. The ends were cut back, 2 bases at V and 4 bases at J, with 12 bases in the middle. Per germline, CDR1 ENHRY and CDR2 SYGVKD. The DNA for the CDR3 is TGTGCCATCAGTGAGGCCAGGGGAATATACGAGCAGTACTTC. This translates into CAISEARGIYEQYF.

This clone was counted only a few times. The gene calls are TRBV19 and TRBJ1-5, with D perhaps matching TRBD1 (5 bases). The ends were cut back, 3 bases at V and 6 bases at J, with 15 bases in the middle. Germline V lookup: CDR1 LNHDA, CDR2 SQIVND (reference sequence). CDR3 size: 15 residues. As DNA, the CDR3 is TGTGCCAGTAGTATGTTACAGGTGGTGGGTCAGCCCCAGCATTTT. Residues: CASSMLQVVGQPQHF.

The sample holds a few counts of this clone. The chain couples TRBV5-6 to TRBJ1-1; D call uncertain. Trimming took 4 bases from V and 6 from J, leaving 19 bases between them. The CDR3 runs to 15 residues. Germline V gives CDR1 SGHDT, CDR2 YYEEEE. For the CDR3, the DNA is TGTGCCAGCAGCCCCGGACGGGGAGGGTGGCCTGAAGCTTTCTTT. Its translation: CASSPGRGGWPEAFF.

The chain is built from TRBV30 and TRBJ2-1; 7 bases are shared with TRBD2. The ends lost 5 bases at V and 4 bases at J; junction bases unmatched: 5. CDR3 length: 13 amino acids. The germline V gene encodes CDR1 GTSNPN and CDR2 SVGIG (reference sequence). The CDR3 loop reads CAWGDYEYNEQFF. The CDR3 region has the DNA TGTGCCTGGGGGGACTATGAGTACAATGAGCAGTTCTTC.

This clone was detected only a few times. The chain couples TRBV10-1 to TRBJ2-7, with unresolved D. The CDR3 consists of 15 residues. Germline V lookup: CDR1 WNHNN, CDR2 SYGVQD (reference sequence). The V end lost 0 bases, the J end lost 2 bases, and 11 bases lay between the germline ends. CDR3 bases: TGCGCCAGCAGTGAGTCCGCGGTTACCCCCTACGAGCAGTACTTC. Protein: CASSESAVTPYEQYF.

The chain has TRBV5-7 and TRBJ1-6, with 7 positions matching TRBD1. TRBV5-7 counts as an open reading frame of uncertain function. V lost 0 bases and J lost 3; bases outside the gene matches: 3. The CDR3 contains 16 residues. The CDR3 nucleotides read TGTGCCAGCAGCTTGGTAGGGACAGACTATAATTCACCCCTCCACTTT. It is translated as CASSLVGTDYNSPLHF.

This clone appeared a single time. The chain recombines TRBV10-3 with TRBJ1-1; tentatively, D is TRBD1 (6 bases). This CDR3 is 15 amino acids long. The V end lost 0 bases, the J end lost 5 bases, and 13 bases lay between the germline ends. CDR1 is ENHRY and CDR2 is SYGVKD in the germline V gene. CDR3 residues: CAISESRGKDTEAFF. As DNA, the CDR3 is TGTGCCATCAGTGAGTCCAGGGGCAAGGATACTGAAGCTTTCTTT.

The chain employs TRBV14 and TRBJ1-2, with 8 nucleotides matching TRBD1. Germline V gives CDR1 SGHDN, CDR2 FVKESK. V trimming: 1 base; J trimming: 3 bases; junction bases outside the gene matches: 4. This CDR3 spans 15 amino acids. CDR3 in amino acids: CASSQGDRIYYGYTF. CDR3 nucleotides: TGTGCCAGCAGCCAAGGGGACAGGATCTACTATGGCTACACCTTC.

CDR3 in amino acids: CASSPENRVDEQYF. Written as DNA, the CDR3 is TGTGCCAGCAGCCCCGAGAACAGGGTTGACGAGCAGTACTTC. The chain has TRBV7-9 and TRBJ2-7; tentatively, D is TRBD1 (6 bases). From germline, CDR1 is SEHNR and CDR2 FQNEAQ (reference sequence). V lost 5 bases to trimming and J lost 5 bases, with 16 bases between them. The CDR3 is made up of 14 amino acids.

The chain couples TRBV5-1 to TRBJ2-2; a possible D gene is TRBD1 (6 bases). The CDR3 totals 17 residues. CDR1 is SGHRS and CDR2 is YFSETQ in the germline V gene. V shed 0 bases and J shed 7 bases, with 19 bases lying between them. The DNA for the CDR3 is TGCGCCAGCAGCTTGGCCTCCGCAGGGGATGTTATCGGGGAGCTGTTTTTT. This translates into CASSLASAGDVIGELFF.

The rearrangement links TRBV7-2 to TRBJ1-1, with D uncertain. Per the germline V gene, CDR1 is SGHTA and CDR2 is FQGNSA. CDR3 length: 13 amino acids. V shed 1 base and J shed 1 base, with 4 bases lying between them. CDR3 region: CASSLDRNTEAFF. The CDR3 DNA is TGTGCCAGCAGCTTAGACAGGAACACTGAAGCTTTCTTT.

This rearrangement joins TRBV19 to TRBJ2-1; tentative D call: TRBD2 (5 bases). The CDR3 extends over 19 amino acids. Germline V CDR1 and CDR2: LNHDA, SQIVND (reference sequence). V dropped 3 bases and J dropped 1 base, with 22 bases sitting between them. The CDR3 nucleotides are TGTGCCAGTAGTATTTCAAGGCTCGGACTGACTTGGTCCTACAATGAGCAGTTCTTC. As protein: CASSISRLGLTWSYNEQFF.

V is TRBV13 and J is TRBJ2-1; D is perhaps TRBD2 (5 bases). In germline, CDR1 is PRHDT, CDR2 FYEKMQ (reference sequence). With 0 bases removed from V and 3 bases from J, the gap between germline ends came to 9 bases. CDR3 length: 15 amino acids. The DNA for the CDR3 is TGTGCCAGCAGCTTAGGTGGGAGAATCTACAATGAGCAGTTCTTC. Protein: CASSLGGRIYNEQFF.

Here the CDR3 DNA reads TGTGCCAGCAGTGACTCGACATGCGAGACTACGACAGATACGCAGTATTTT. This encodes CASSDSTCETTTDTQYF. V and J are TRBV6-4 and TRBJ2-3; tentative D call: TRBD2 (5 bases). The CDR3 totals 17 residues. The V gene lost 0 bases and the J gene lost 3 bases, with 16 bases spanning the gap. Germline V gene sequence: CDR1 MRHNA, CDR2 SNTAGT.

The J gene is TRBJ2-3, the V gene TRBV9; D remains unclear. From germline, CDR1 is SGDLS and CDR2 YYNGEE. V lost 0 bases, J lost 1 base, and 9 bases lay in between. The length of the CDR3 is 15 residues. Written as DNA, the CDR3 is TGTGCCAGCAGCGTAGGTAGTTACGGCACAGATACGCAGTATTTT. Protein sequence: CASSVGSYGTDTQYF.

This clone was observed a handful of times. The chain combines TRBV7-9 with TRBJ1-2, with D possibly matching TRBD1 (6 bases). Germline values: CDR1 SEHNR, CDR2 FQNEAQ (reference sequence). This CDR3 contains 17 residues. The ends were cut back, 2 bases at V and 7 bases at J, with 23 bases in the middle. CDR3 DNA sequence: TGTGCCAGCAGCTTACTCGGGGCTGCGGGGGGCGGTCGTGGCTACACCTTC. The encoded protein is CASSLLGAAGGGRGYTF.